This T cell receptor beta chain was identified in a study of beta chain features in type 1 diabetes (dated by TCRdb to 2017 to 2018). Background for the entire study: Mean age, gender distribution, total cell number and subset yield were not different between patients and healthy donors. A total of roughly 100,000,000 sorted cells were examined across all samples, and the number of cells per subset was strongly correlated with RNA yield. The study compared the TCRB repertoires of sorted circulating CD4+ T cell subsets in recently diagnosed type 1 diabetes patients with those in matched healthy donors. Regulatory and stem cell-like memory subsets were isolated from only 8 patients and 8 healthy donors, whereas naive and central memory subsets came from all 28 donors. Results and caveats for the whole study, not just this receptor: Because cDNA rather than genomic DNA was sequenced, highly expressing activated cells could have been over-represented, although no difference in activation and CD3 levels was found between groups. Only small numbers of individuals were included in the HLA sub-analyses, which left unresolved whether HLA type had any influence on TCRB rearrangement. Naive, central memory and regulatory TCRB repertoires appeared to be more similar among patients than among healthy donors. PCR might favor shorter templates, but patient and control samples were amplified and corrected together, so any skew would affect both groups equally. At VDJ recombination sites, type 1 diabetes patients had fewer insertions and more deleted nucleotides, which implies abnormalities in thymic rearrangement. A moderate but significant shortening of TCRB CDR3 length was observed in type 1 diabetes patients in all four CD4+ subsets.

V lost 0 bases and J lost 7 bases; the stretch between them is 13 bases long. The CDR3 sequence holds 16 residues, the cysteine and phenylalanine included. This entry keeps only the CDR3 DNA: 48 bases, framed from base 1. Reading the germline V gene gives CDR1 SGHNT and CDR2 YENEEA. The High Capacity cDNA Reverse Transcription Kit was used to reverse transcribe all of the isolated RNA, meaning that expressed TCRB transcripts were what got sequenced. Deep immunoSEQ sequencing was applied to naive, central memory and regulatory T cell samples, giving an average of roughly 3.5 million total reads per sample. Sorted cells were lysed in RLT buffer and RNA was extracted with DNase-treated RNeasy Micro or Mini kits, depending on cell number. Each cell subset was processed separately to prevent cross-contamination, with patient and healthy donor samples processed together. The immunoSEQ multiplex PCR was used to amplify TCRB sequences from cDNA, generating 87-bp fragments that spanned the CDR3 region. The amplicons were sequenced using the Illumina HiSeq platform. The study's own analysis went as follows. PCR bias was corrected computationally using synthetic template baselines, and reads within Hamming distance 2 were collapsed, with unmergeable singletons discarded. By aligning reads against IMGT, V, D and J genes, CDR3 length, and insertions or deletions at six rearrangement sites were assigned. Within each subset, clonotype counts were normalized to sorted cell number, after which true diversity and Gini coefficients were computed with the tcR R package. The overlap coefficient, calculated on TCRB nucleotide sequences, was used to measure repertoire sharing. Out-of-frame TCRB sequences from naive cells were analyzed to stand in for the pre-selection repertoire. The immuneACCESS repertoire file appears here via TCRdb, limited to in-frame rearrangements. These files lack a portion of the clones; in checked studies, under half of the deficit traces to unresolved V genes, and the cause of the others is not known. Clone size and the V and J calls come from that table; the DNA yielded D and trimming. Counted in this sample were 600,000 or so clones; under 15% of them appeared once. 0.09% to 0.15% of the sample lies in the top ten.

Each donor gave one peripheral blood draw, averaging about 100 mL, which was collected into heparinised tubes. Using a panel that included CD45RO, CCR7, CD25, CD127, CD95 and CD27, naive, central memory, regulatory and stem cell-like memory CD4+ T cells were sorted on a BD FACSAria II. Purity was above 95% for every sorted population. PBMCs were isolated immediately by Lymphoprep density gradient centrifugation and stained directly without culture. So that batch effects would be minimized, each experiment stained and sorted samples in pairs, pairing one healthy donor with one patient. About this clone: Its antigen has not been determined. Base quality data are lacking; no much larger clone is found one base away.

The chain was built from TRBV11-3 and TRBJ1-6; the D gene is perhaps TRBD1, on 6 matching bases. The sequencing sample was made of naive CD4+ T cells from blood. In the paper's terms, the cell subset or site label means: true naive CD4+ T cells. This receptor was identified in a man younger than 40 with type 1 diabetes. The sequence in DNA is TGTGCCAGCAGCTTAGACCAGGGGCCGGGGAATTCACCCCTCCACTTT. Translated, this is CASSLDQGPGNSPLHF. Full variable domain (CDR3 extended with the reference TRBV11-3 and TRBJ1-6 proteins): EAGVVQSPRYKIIEKKQPVAFWCNPISGHNTLYWYLQNLGQGPELLIRYENEEAVDDSQLPKDRFSAERLKGVDSTLKIQPAELGDSAVYLCASSLDQGPGNSPLHFGNGTRLTVT.